What follows is one T cell receptor beta chain and its context. Its matching antigen is unknown. A much larger clonotype is one base distant, so this may be a read error. Naive CD8 sequencing libraries were generated from around 18,000 to 910,000 sorted cells, with 10%, 30% or 50% RNA as input. The data are from a study of molecular identifiers for immune sequencing clone quantification. Study context: Five portions were made in replicates from RNA of roughly 20,000 or 100,000 naive CD8 cells, and four underwent sequencing.

TCRdb itself ran the PCR reads through MiXCR, one entry per CDR3 protein. The table records 40,000 to 45,000 distinct CDR3 sequences, under 25% of them present only once. Overall study findings and caveats: Spiked Jurkat TCR RNA from one cell was reportedly detectable among some 1 million naive cells. Among effectors, clones above 20 RNA copies held over 97% of molecules; among naive cells, under 1%.

There are 11 residues in the CDR3. Germline V lookup: CDR1 LNHDA, CDR2 SQIVND (reference sequence). The gene calls are TRBV19 and TRBJ2-1; tentatively, D is TRBD2 (5 bases). The receptor was derived from a human donor in good health. Some libraries in this study had Jurkat cell RNA spiked in. Sequencing input: naive CD8+ T cells from blood, with Jurkat cell RNA spiked in. The subset: FACS-sorted CD8+CD4-CCR7+CD45RA+ naive T cells. This chain's CDR3 is CARSIGAGQFF. The CDR3 bases are TGTGCCCGTAGTATAGGTGCGGGGCAGTTCTTC. Complete variable domain (other parts from reference TRBV19 and TRBJ2-1): DGGITQSPKYLFRKEGQNVTLSCEQNLNHDAMYWYRQDPGQGLRLIYYSQIVNDFQKGDIAEGYSVSREKKESFPLTVTSAQKNPTAFYLCARSIGAGQFFGPGTRLTVL.